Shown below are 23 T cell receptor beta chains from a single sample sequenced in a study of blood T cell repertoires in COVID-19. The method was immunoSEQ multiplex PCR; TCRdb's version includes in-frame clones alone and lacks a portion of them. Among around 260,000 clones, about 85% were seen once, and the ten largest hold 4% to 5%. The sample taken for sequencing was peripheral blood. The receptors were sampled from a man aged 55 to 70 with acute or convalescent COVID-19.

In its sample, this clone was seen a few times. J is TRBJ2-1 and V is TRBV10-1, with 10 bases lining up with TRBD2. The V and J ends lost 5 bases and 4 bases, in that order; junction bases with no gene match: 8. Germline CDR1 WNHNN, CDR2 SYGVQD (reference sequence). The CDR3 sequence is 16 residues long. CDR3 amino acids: CASSRALAGEYNEQFF. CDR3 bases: TGCGCCAGCAGTAGGGCGCTAGCGGGGGAATACAATGAGCAGTTCTTC.

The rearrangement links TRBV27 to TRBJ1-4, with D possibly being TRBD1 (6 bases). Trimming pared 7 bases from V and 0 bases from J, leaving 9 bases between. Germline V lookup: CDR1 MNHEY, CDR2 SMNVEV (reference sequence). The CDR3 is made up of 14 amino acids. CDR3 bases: TGTGCCAGCACCAGGACAGCAACTAATGAAAAACTGTTTTTT. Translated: CASTRTATNEKLFF.

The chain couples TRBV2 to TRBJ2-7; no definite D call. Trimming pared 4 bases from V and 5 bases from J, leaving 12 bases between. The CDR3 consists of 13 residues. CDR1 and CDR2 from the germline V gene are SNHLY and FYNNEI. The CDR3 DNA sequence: TGTGCCAGCAGTGCCCAACGGGTGAACGAGCAGTACTTC. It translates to CASSAQRVNEQYF.

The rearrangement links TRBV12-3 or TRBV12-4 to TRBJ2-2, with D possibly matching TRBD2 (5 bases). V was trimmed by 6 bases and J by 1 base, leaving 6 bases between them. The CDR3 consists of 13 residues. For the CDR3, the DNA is TGTGCCAGCAGAAGCGGGAACACCGGGGAGCTGTTTTTT. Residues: CASRSGNTGELFF.

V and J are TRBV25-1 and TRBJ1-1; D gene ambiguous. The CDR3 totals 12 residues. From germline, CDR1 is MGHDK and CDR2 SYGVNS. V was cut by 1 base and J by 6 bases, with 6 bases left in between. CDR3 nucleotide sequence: TGTGCCAGCAGTGAATCGTCCGCTGAAGCTTTCTTT. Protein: CASSESSAEAFF.

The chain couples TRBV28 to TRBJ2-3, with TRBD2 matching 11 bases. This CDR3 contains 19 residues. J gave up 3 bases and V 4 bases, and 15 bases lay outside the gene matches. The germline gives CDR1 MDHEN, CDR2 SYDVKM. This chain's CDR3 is CASSSPRSPSGGLTDTQYF. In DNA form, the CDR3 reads TGTGCCAGCAGTTCCCCCCGGTCGCCTAGCGGGGGGTTAACAGATACGCAGTATTTT.

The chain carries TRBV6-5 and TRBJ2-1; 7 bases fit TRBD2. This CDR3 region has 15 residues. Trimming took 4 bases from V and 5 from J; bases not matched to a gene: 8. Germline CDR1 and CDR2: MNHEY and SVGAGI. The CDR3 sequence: CASSSLAAGDNEQFF. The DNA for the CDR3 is TGTGCCAGCAGTTCGCTAGCGGCCGGGGACAATGAGCAGTTCTTC.

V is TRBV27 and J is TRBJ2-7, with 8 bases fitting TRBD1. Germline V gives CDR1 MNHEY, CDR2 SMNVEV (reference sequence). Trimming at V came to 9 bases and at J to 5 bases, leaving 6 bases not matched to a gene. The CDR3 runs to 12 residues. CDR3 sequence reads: CASPGGQDEQYF. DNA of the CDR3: TGTGCCAGTCCAGGGGGCCAGGACGAGCAGTACTTC.

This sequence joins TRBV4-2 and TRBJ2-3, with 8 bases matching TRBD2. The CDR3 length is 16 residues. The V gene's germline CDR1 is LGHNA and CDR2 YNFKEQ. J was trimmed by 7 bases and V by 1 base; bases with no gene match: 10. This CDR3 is CASSQGAGTSTNTQYF. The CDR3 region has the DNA TGTGCCAGCAGCCAAGGGGCGGGGACTAGTACAAATACGCAGTATTTT.

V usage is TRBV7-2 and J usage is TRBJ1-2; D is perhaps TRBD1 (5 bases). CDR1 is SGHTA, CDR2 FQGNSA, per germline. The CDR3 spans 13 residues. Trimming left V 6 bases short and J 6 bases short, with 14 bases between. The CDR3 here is CASRQGHGDGYTF. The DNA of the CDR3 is TGTGCCAGCAGGCAAGGACATGGGGATGGCTACACCTTC. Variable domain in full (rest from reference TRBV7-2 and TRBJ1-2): GAGVSQSPSNKVTEKGKDVELRCDPISGHTALYWYRQSLGQGLEFLIYFQGNSAPDKSGLPSDRFSAERTGGSVSTLTIQRTQQEDSAVYLCASRQGHGDGYTFGSGTRLTVV.

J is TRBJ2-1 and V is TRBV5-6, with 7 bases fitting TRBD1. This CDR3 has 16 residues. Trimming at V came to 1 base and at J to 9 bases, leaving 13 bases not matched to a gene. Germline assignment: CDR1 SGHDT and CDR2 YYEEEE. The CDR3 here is CASSLLGTASFGEQFF. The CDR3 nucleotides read TGTGCCAGCAGCTTGTTAGGGACAGCTAGCTTCGGTGAGCAGTTCTTC.

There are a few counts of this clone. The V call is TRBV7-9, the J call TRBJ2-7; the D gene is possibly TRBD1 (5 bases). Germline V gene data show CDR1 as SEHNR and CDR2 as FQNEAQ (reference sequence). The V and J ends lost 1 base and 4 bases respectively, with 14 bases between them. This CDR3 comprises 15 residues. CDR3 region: CASSLGTTTRYEQYF. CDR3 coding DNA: TGTGCCAGCAGCTTAGGGACAACTACACGGTACGAGCAGTACTTC. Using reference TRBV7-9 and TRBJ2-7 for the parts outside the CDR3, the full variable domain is DTGVSQNPRHKITKRGQNVTFRCDPISEHNRLYWYRQTLGQGPEFLTYFQNEAQLEKSRLLSDRFSAERPKGSFSTLEIQRTEQGDSAMYLCASSLGTTTRYEQYFGPGTRLTVT.

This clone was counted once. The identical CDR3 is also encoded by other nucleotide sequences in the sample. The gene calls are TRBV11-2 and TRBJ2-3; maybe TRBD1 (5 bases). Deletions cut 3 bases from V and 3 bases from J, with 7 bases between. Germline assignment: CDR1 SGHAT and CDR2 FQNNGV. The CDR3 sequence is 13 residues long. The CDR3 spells CASSFSGTDTQYF. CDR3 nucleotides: TGTGCCAGCAGCTTTTCAGGGACAGATACGCAGTATTTT.

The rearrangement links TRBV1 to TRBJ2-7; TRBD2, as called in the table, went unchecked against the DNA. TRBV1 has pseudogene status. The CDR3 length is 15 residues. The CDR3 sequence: CTSSHELAPSYEQYF. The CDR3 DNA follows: TGCACCAGCAGCCATGAACTAGCGCCTTCCTACGAGCAGTACTTC.

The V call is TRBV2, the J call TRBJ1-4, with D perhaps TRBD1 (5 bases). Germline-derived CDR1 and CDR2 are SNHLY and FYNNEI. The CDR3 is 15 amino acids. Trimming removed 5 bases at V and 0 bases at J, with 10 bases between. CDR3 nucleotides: TGTGCCAGCAGTAGACAGCAAGCAACTAATGAAAAACTGTTTTTT. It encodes CASSRQQATNEKLFF.

The CDR3 is CASSDSRGSYEQYF. The CDR3 DNA sequence: TGTGCCAGCAGCGACTCACGGGGGTCCTACGAGCAGTACTTC. This chain connects TRBV5-5 to TRBJ2-7; D is possibly TRBD2 (6 bases). The germline V gene encodes CDR1 SGHKS and CDR2 YYEKEE (reference sequence). The CDR3 has 14 residues. The ends were cut back, 4 bases at V and 1 base at J, with 12 bases in the middle.

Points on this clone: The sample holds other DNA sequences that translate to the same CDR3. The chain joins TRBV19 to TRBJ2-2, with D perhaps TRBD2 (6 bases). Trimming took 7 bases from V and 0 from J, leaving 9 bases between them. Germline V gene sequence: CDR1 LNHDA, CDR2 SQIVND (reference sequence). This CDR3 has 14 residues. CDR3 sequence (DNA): TGTGCCAGTACTCGGGGGACGAACACCGGGGAGCTGTTTTTT. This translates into CASTRGTNTGELFF.

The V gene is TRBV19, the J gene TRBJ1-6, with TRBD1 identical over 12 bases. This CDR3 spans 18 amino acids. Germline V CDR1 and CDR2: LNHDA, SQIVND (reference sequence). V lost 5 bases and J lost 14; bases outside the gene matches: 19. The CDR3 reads CASSFLSSGTGGAATLHF. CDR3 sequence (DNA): TGTGCCAGTAGTTTCCTCTCTTCCGGGACAGGGGGCGCAGCCACCCTCCACTTT.

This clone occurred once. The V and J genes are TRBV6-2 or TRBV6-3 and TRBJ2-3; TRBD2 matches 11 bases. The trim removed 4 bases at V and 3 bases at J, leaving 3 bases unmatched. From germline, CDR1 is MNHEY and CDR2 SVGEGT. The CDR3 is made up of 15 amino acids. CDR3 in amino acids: CASSFLAGGTDTQYF. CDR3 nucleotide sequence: TGTGCCAGCAGTTTTCTAGCGGGAGGAACAGATACGCAGTATTTT.

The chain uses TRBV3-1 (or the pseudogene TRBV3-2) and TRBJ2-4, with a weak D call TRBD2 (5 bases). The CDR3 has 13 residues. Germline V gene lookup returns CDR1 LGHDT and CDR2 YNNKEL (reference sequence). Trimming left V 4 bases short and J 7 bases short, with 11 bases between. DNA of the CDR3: TGTGCCAGCAGCCCCGTCGGACTGAACATTCAGTACTTC. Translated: CASSPVGLNIQYF.

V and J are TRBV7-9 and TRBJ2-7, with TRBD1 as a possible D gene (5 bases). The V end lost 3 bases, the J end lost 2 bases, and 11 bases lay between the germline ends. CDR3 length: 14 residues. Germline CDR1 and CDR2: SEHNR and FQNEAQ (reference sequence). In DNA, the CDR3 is TGTGCCAGCAGCTTGAGTATGGGGCCCTACGAGCAGTACTTC. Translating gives CASSLSMGPYEQYF.

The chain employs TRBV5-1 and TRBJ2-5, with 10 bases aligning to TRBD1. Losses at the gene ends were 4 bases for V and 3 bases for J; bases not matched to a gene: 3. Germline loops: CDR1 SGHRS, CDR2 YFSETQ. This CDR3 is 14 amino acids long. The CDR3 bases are TGCGCCAGCAGCGCCGGGACAGGGGAAGAGACCCAGTACTTC. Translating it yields CASSAGTGEETQYF.

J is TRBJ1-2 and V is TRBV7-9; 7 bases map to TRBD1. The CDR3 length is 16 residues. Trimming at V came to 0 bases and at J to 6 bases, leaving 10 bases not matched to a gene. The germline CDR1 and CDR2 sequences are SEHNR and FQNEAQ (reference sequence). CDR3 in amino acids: CASSLAGTGVQDGYTF. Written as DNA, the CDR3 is TGTGCCAGCAGCTTAGCAGGAACAGGGGTCCAGGATGGCTACACCTTC.